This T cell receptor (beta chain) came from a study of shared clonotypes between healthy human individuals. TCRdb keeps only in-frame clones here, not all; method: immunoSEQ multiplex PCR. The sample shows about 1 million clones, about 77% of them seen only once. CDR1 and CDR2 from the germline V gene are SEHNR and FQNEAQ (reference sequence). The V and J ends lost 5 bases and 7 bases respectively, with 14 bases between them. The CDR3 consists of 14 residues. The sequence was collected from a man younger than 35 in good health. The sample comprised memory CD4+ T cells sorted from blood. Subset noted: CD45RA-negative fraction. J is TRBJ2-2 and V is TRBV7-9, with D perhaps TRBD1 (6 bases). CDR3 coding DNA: TGTGCCAGCAGCCTACAACAGGGAATCGGGGAGCTGTTTTTT. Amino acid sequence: CASSLQQGIGELFF.